These 11 T cell receptor beta chains were all obtained from the same sample, sequenced in a study of blood T cell repertoires in COVID-19. Sequencing was performed with immunoSEQ multiplex PCR; in TCRdb, only in-frame clones are kept and a portion is missing. The top ten clones hold under 15% of a sample with about 180,000 clones, 60% to 80% of them seen once. The sequencing input was PBMCs or T cells enriched from blood (not recorded which). Receptors originate from a man aged 55-75 years who had been exposed to COVID-19.

The rearrangement uses TRBV28 and TRBJ2-5, with 12 positions matching TRBD2. CDR3 size: 17 residues. The V segment lost 5 bases and the J segment 9 bases; nucleotides outside the gene matches: 16. Germline V lookup: CDR1 MDHEN, CDR2 SYDVKM. The CDR3 loop is CASSPTRGTSGSFSQYF. The DNA for the CDR3 is TGTGCCAGCAGTCCCACGAGAGGGACTAGCGGGTCTTTCTCCCAGTACTTC.

V gene TRBV6-5 combines with J gene TRBJ2-7; 7 bases map to TRBD1. J gave up 3 bases and V 6 bases, and 5 bases lay outside the gene matches. This CDR3 spans 13 amino acids. Germline CDR1 and CDR2: MNHEY and SVGAGI. The DNA of the CDR3 is TGTGCCAGCAGAATGACAGGGAGCTACGAGCAGTACTTC. Amino acids: CASRMTGSYEQYF.

This chain links TRBV5-1 with TRBJ2-7; D perhaps matches TRBD2 (5 bases). The CDR3 extends over 15 amino acids. Germline loops: CDR1 SGHRS, CDR2 YFSETQ. Trimming cost V 0 bases and J 0 bases, with 10 bases left between them. DNA of the CDR3: TGCGCCAGCAGCTTGGGCCTAGCAACCTCCTACGAGCAGTACTTC. Its translation is CASSLGLATSYEQYF.

The J gene is TRBJ1-2, the V gene TRBV21-1; TRBD1, the table's D call, lacks a check against the DNA. TRBV21-1 is reported as a pseudogene. This CDR3 has 15 residues. The chain's CDR3 is CASSKRQANRSGYTF. CDR3 nucleotide sequence: TGTGCCAGCAGCAAAAGACAGGCGAACCGGAGTGGCTACACCTTC.

This sequence joins TRBV19 and TRBJ1-5, with TRBD1 identical over 10 bases. Looked up from germline, CDR1 is LNHDA and CDR2 is SQIVND (reference sequence). There are 17 residues in the CDR3. After removal of 6 bases from V and 2 bases from J, the junction contained 10 bases not matched to a gene. The CDR3 loop reads CASRVGVGTGGNQPQHF. The DNA of the CDR3 is TGTGCCAGTAGAGTCGGGGTCGGGACAGGGGGCAATCAGCCCCAGCATTTT.

The V call is TRBV19, the J call TRBJ2-5, with 11 bases lining up with TRBD1. V lost 0 bases to trimming and J lost 7 bases; unmatched junction nucleotides: 16. Germline CDR1 and CDR2: LNHDA and SQIVND (reference sequence). The CDR3 totals 19 residues. The CDR3 loop is CASSIESPIGTGGRSTQYF. CDR3 DNA: TGTGCCAGTAGTATAGAATCCCCTATCGGGACAGGGGGACGATCGACCCAGTACTTC. The full variable domain, with the rest looked up from reference TRBV19 and TRBJ2-5, is DGGITQSPKYLFRKEGQNVTLSCEQNLNHDAMYWYRQDPGQGLRLIYYSQIVNDFQKGDIAEGYSVSREKKESFPLTVTSAQKNPTAFYLCASSIESPIGTGGRSTQYFGPGTRLLVL.

For the CDR3, the DNA is TGTGCCAGCAGTCAGTCTTTCACCTCGACTAACTATGGCTACACCTTC. It is translated as CASSQSFTSTNYGYTF. The rearrangement joins TRBV2 to TRBJ1-2, with D uncertain. Germline V gene sequence: CDR1 SNHLY, CDR2 FYNNEI. This CDR3 comprises 16 residues. The V gene lost 5 bases and the J gene lost 0 bases, with 16 bases spanning the gap.

The J gene is TRBJ1-5, the V gene TRBV6-5, with 9 bases aligning to TRBD1. The CDR3 is 13 residues long. In germline, CDR1 is MNHEY, CDR2 SVGAGI. V lost 7 bases, J lost 7 bases, and 5 bases stayed unmatched. This CDR3 is CASKETGGQPQHF. The CDR3 DNA follows: TGTGCCAGCAAAGAGACAGGGGGACAGCCCCAGCATTTT.

The J gene is TRBJ2-1, the V gene TRBV3-1 (or the pseudogene TRBV3-2), with 8 nucleotides matching TRBD2. Germline V gives CDR1 LGHDT, CDR2 YNNKEL (reference sequence). The J segment lost 7 bases and the V segment lost 1 base, leaving 6 bases of the junction unmatched. The CDR3 loop spans 15 amino acids. Here the CDR3 reads CASSQAGGSRNEQFF. In DNA form, the CDR3 reads TGTGCCAGCAGCCAAGCGGGAGGGTCGCGGAATGAGCAGTTCTTC.

This chain connects TRBV19 to TRBJ1-5, with 9 positions matching TRBD1. Germline loops: CDR1 LNHDA, CDR2 SQIVND (reference sequence). This CDR3 comprises 17 residues. V shed 4 bases and J 3 bases; nucleotides not matched to a gene: 10. For the CDR3, the DNA is TGTGCCAGTAGTACCACATGGGACAGGGCCTCCAATCAGCCCCAGCATTTT. Encoded protein: CASSTTWDRASNQPQHF.

This clone was found a few times. The chain has TRBV9 and TRBJ2-1; 12 bases are shared with TRBD2. V was pared by 4 bases and J by 10 bases, with 12 bases of the junction left unmatched. Germline CDR1 is SGDLS and CDR2 is YYNGEE. The CDR3 runs to 16 residues. CDR3 residues: CASSPPALAGGMEQFF. CDR3 bases: TGTGCCAGCAGCCCGCCCGCGCTAGCGGGAGGGATGGAGCAGTTCTTC.